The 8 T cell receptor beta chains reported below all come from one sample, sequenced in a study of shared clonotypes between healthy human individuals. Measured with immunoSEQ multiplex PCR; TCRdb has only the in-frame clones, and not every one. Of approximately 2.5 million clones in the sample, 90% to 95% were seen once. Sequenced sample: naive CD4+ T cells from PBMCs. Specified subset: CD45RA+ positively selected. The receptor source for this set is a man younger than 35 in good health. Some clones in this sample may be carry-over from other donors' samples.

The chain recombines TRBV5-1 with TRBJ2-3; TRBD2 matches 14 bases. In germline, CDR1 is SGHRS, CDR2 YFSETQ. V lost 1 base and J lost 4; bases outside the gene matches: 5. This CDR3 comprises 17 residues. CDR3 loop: CASSLRLAGGVPDTQYF. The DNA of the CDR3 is TGCGCCAGCAGCTTGAGACTAGCGGGAGGGGTCCCAGATACGCAGTATTTT.

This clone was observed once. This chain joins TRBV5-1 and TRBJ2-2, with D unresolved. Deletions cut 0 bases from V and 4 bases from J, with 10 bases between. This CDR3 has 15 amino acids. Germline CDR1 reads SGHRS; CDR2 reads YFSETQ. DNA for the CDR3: TGCGCCAGCAGCTTGGGAGCGTCCGCCACCGGGGAGCTGTTTTTT. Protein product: CASSLGASATGELFF.

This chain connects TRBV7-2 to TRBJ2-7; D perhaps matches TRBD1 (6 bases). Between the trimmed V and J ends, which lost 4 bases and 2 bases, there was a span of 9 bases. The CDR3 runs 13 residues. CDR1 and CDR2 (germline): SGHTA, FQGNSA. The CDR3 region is CASSSGTPYEQYF. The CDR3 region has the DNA TGTGCCAGCAGCTCCGGGACACCCTACGAGCAGTACTTC.

The CDR3 here is CASSLIPGGSEQFF. CDR3 nucleotides: TGTGCCAGCAGCTTAATCCCCGGGGGCAGTGAGCAGTTCTTC. The V gene is TRBV7-3, the J gene TRBJ2-1, with D perhaps assigned TRBD1 or TRBD2 (6 bases each). Trimming left V 1 base short and J 9 bases short, with 13 bases between. The CDR3 length is 14 residues. Germline V CDR1 and CDR2: SGHTA, FQGTGA.

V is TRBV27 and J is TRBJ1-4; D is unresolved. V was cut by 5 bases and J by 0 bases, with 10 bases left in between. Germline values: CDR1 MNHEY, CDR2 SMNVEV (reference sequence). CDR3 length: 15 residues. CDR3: CASSAEGATNEKLFF. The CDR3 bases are TGTGCCAGCAGTGCAGAAGGAGCAACTAATGAAAAACTGTTTTTT.

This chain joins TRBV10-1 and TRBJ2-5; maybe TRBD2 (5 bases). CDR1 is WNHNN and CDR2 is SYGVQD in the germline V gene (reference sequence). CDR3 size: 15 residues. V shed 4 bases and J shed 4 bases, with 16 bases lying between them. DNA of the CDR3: TGCGCCAGCAGTGCTTCAGGCCTGGCGGGAGAGACCCAGTACTTC. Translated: CASSASGLAGETQYF.

The CDR3 loop is CASSSETGGRGYTF. The CDR3, as DNA: TGCGCCAGCAGCTCAGAGACAGGGGGCCGTGGCTACACCTTC. This chain uses TRBV5-1 with TRBJ1-2, with 10 bases that match TRBD1. Per germline, CDR1 SGHRS and CDR2 YFSETQ. CDR3 length equals 14 residues. V gave up 3 bases and J gave up 7 bases; unmatched junction bases: 6.

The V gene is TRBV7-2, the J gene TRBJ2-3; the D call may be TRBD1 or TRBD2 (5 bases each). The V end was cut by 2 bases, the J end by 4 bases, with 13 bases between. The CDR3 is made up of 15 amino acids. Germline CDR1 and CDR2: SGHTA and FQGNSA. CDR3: CASSLPLLGADTQYF. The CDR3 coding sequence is TGTGCCAGCAGCTTACCACTTTTGGGGGCAGATACGCAGTATTTT. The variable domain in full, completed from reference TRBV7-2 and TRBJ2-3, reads GAGVSQSPSNKVTEKGKDVELRCDPISGHTALYWYRQSLGQGLEFLIYFQGNSAPDKSGLPSDRFSAERTGGSVSTLTIQRTQQEDSAVYLCASSLPLLGADTQYFGPGTRLTVL.